Below are 21 T cell receptor beta chains sequenced from a single sample in a study of identical twins. From the 5' RACE reads, TCRdb called clonotypes with MiXCR, one entry per CDR3 protein. The profile covers 210,000 or so distinct CDR3 sequences, with more than 15% appearing a single time and 35% to 50% taken by the ten largest. These data also formed part of another study, on T cells expressing NK-cell markers.

Material: CD8+ T cells sorted from blood. The receptors here all came from a woman in her late teens or twenties in good health.

This chain connects TRBV29-1 to TRBJ1-1; TRBD1 is a possible D gene (5 bases). Between the trimmed V and J ends, which lost 3 bases and 4 bases, there was a span of 15 bases. This CDR3 contains 14 residues. Per germline, CDR1 SQVTM and CDR2 ANQGSEA. The CDR3 protein is CSVEAGLKGTEAFF. In DNA, the CDR3 is TGCAGCGTTGAGGCGGGACTGAAGGGCACTGAAGCTTTCTTT.

The rearrangement links TRBV2 to TRBJ2-1; 8 bases fit TRBD1. There are 16 residues in the CDR3. Germline-derived CDR1 and CDR2 are SNHLY and FYNNEI. The J segment lost 4 bases and the V segment lost 4 bases, leaving 9 bases of the junction unmatched. The CDR3 nucleotides are TGTGCCAGCAGTGGAGTATGGGACAGGAGTTACAATGAGCAGTTCTTC. Its protein product is CASSGVWDRSYNEQFF.

This clonotype has only a few counts. The V call is TRBV4-3, the J call TRBJ1-1; 7 nucleotides line up with TRBD1. The CDR3 is 14 amino acids. The germline V gene has CDR1 LGHNA and CDR2 YSLEER. V lost 6 bases to trimming and J lost 3 bases; unmatched junction nucleotides: 7. The CDR3: CASRTGPKDTEAFF. DNA of the CDR3: TGCGCCAGCAGGACAGGGCCAAAGGACACTGAAGCTTTCTTT.

The CDR3 reads CASSYSSGSNEKLFF. In DNA form, the CDR3 reads TGTGCCAGCAGTTACTCTTCCGGGTCTAATGAAAAACTGTTTTTT. This chain links TRBV6-5 with TRBJ1-4; no firm D call. Germline V gene data show CDR1 as MNHEY and CDR2 as SVGAGI. This CDR3 has 15 residues. V lost 0 bases to trimming and J lost 3 bases, with 8 bases between them.

J is TRBJ1-2 and V is TRBV20-1; no definite D call. The germline V gene encodes CDR1 DFQATT and CDR2 SNEGSKA (reference sequence). There are 10 residues in the CDR3. CDR3 protein: CRFDDYGYTF. The DNA for the CDR3 is TGCAGATTTGATGATTATGGCTACACCTTC.

This clonotype was counted between two and nine times. The V call is TRBV11-1, the J call TRBJ2-1; 13 bases are a match to TRBD2. CDR1 SGHAT and CDR2 FQDESV come from the germline V gene (reference sequence). V lost 4 bases, J lost 6 bases, and 12 bases stayed unmatched. The CDR3 spans 18 residues. The CDR3 reads CASSSGTSGMGGINEQFF. The CDR3 DNA reads as TGTGCCAGCAGCTCCGGGACTAGCGGGATGGGGGGGATCAATGAGCAGTTCTTC.

The chain is built from TRBV9 and TRBJ2-5; D not certain. The CDR3 has 11 amino acids. CDR1 is SGDLS and CDR2 is YYNGEE in the germline V gene. The V end lost 3 bases, the J end lost 5 bases, and 5 bases lay between the germline ends. In DNA, the CDR3 is TGTGCCAGCAGCGCGGGCGAGACCCAGTACTTC. Translated: CASSAGETQYF.

This clonotype was counted only a few times. The chain is built from TRBV6-1 and TRBJ2-1; 14 positions match TRBD2. The CDR3 runs 16 residues. CDR1 and CDR2 from the germline V gene are MNHNS and SASEGT. The J segment lost 7 bases and the V segment lost 3 bases, leaving 5 bases of the junction unmatched. The CDR3 nucleotides are TGTGCCAGCAGTGAGACTAGCGGGAGGGCTTGGAATGAGCAGTTCTTC. Protein sequence: CASSETSGRAWNEQFF.

The table lists this clonotype with a few counts. The rearrangement joins TRBV20-1 to TRBJ2-3; D ambiguous. Deletions cut 5 bases from V and 4 bases from J, with 10 bases between. The CDR3 has 12 amino acids. CDR1 is DFQATT, CDR2 SNEGSKA, per germline (reference sequence). CDR3 coding DNA: TGCAGTGCTTCCCCTACGGCAGATACGCAGTATTTT. Translating gives CSASPTADTQYF.

The chain has TRBV6-6 and TRBJ2-3, with D perhaps assigned TRBD1 or TRBD2 (5 bases each). The CDR3 is 12 amino acids. The V gene's germline CDR1 is MNHNY and CDR2 SVGAGI (reference sequence). V was shortened by 5 bases and J by 2 bases, with 5 bases between the two germline ends. The chain's CDR3 is CASSGTTDTQYF. CDR3 nucleotide sequence: TGTGCCAGCAGTGGGACCACAGATACGCAGTATTTT.

The sample holds a few counts of this clonotype. V and J are TRBV7-8 and TRBJ2-2; possibly TRBD2 for D (5 bases). V was shortened by 3 bases and J by 6 bases, with 11 bases between the two germline ends. The germline gives CDR1 SGHVS, CDR2 FQNEAQ. The CDR3 is made up of 14 amino acids. CDR3 loop: CASSLIYGAGELFF. In DNA form, the CDR3 reads TGTGCCAGCAGCTTGATCTACGGGGCCGGGGAGCTGTTTTTT.

The chain is built from TRBV5-6 and TRBJ2-7; no firm D call. The CDR3 is made up of 12 amino acids. The ends were cut back, 6 bases at V and 6 bases at J, with 13 bases in the middle. Germline values: CDR1 SGHDT, CDR2 YYEEEE. CDR3 region: CASTLGPSEQYF. The CDR3 coding sequence is TGTGCCAGCACCCTCGGCCCGAGCGAGCAGTACTTC.

V is TRBV9 and J is TRBJ1-2; D is uncertain. Germline CDR1 and CDR2: SGDLS and YYNGEE. This CDR3 spans 11 amino acids. The CDR3 bases are TGTGCTACCGGAGGGCCATATGGCTACACCTTC. It encodes CATGGPYGYTF. The full variable domain, rest sourced from reference TRBV9 and TRBJ1-2, is DSGVTQTPKHLITATGQRVTLRCSPRSGDLSVYWYQQSLDQGLQFLIQYYNGEERAKGNILERFSAQQFPDLHSELNLSSLELGDSALYFCATGGPYGYTFGSGTRLTVV.

The V call is TRBV12-3 or TRBV12-4, the J call TRBJ2-7; a weak D match, TRBD2 (6 bases). The CDR3 extends over 13 amino acids. Trimming left V 6 bases short and J 9 bases short, with 18 bases between. CDR3 sequence (DNA): TGTGCCAGCAGGGACGGTCCGGGAGCCGTGCAGTACTTC. It is translated as CASRDGPGAVQYF.

This chain joins TRBV6-2 or TRBV6-3 and TRBJ1-1; D is ambiguous. The CDR3 totals 13 residues. CDR1 MNHEY and CDR2 SVGEGT come from the germline V gene. Trimming pared 7 bases from V and 1 base from J, leaving 10 bases between. The CDR3 protein is CASTWGPNTEAFF. The CDR3 nucleotides read TGTGCCAGCACCTGGGGTCCGAACACTGAAGCTTTCTTT.

V usage is TRBV27 and J usage is TRBJ2-7; 9 bases map to TRBD1. Trimming at V came to 2 bases and at J to 4 bases, leaving 3 bases not matched to a gene. The CDR3 spans 14 residues. Per the germline V gene, CDR1 is MNHEY and CDR2 is SMNVEV (reference sequence). The CDR3, as DNA: TGTGCCAGCAGTTTAGGGACAGGGATGTACGAGCAGTACTTC. Residues: CASSLGTGMYEQYF.

The table lists this clonotype with a few counts. The genes are TRBV12-3 or TRBV12-4 and TRBJ2-1; 7 nucleotides align to TRBD1. V shed 10 bases and J 5 bases; nucleotides not matched to a gene: 8. There are 13 residues in the CDR3. CDR3 bases: TGTGCCATATCTCCAGGGGGTAACAATGAGCAGTTCTTC. Encoded protein: CAISPGGNNEQFF.

This clonotype was seen a handful of times. The V gene is TRBV7-2, the J gene TRBJ2-1; D uncertain. Germline CDR1 and CDR2: SGHTA and FQGNSA. Trimming removed 1 base at V and 11 bases at J, with 6 bases between. There are 11 residues in the CDR3. CDR3 in amino acids: CASSLDQKQFF. The CDR3 DNA is TGTGCCAGCAGCTTAGACCAAAAGCAGTTCTTC.

This clonotype has a handful of counts. One junction end does not reproduce the germline sequence, and a read error may be involved. V usage is TRBV7-7 and J usage is TRBJ2-5, with TRBD2 identical over 8 bases. From germline, CDR1 is SSHAT and CDR2 FNYEAQ (reference sequence). The CDR3 is 14 residues long. The CDR3 loop reads CASSSGGYQETQYF. Here the CDR3 DNA reads TGTGCTAGCAGCTCGGGGGGGTACCAAGAGACCCAGTACTTC. Full variable domain (rest looked up from reference TRBV7-7 and TRBJ2-5): GAGVSQSPRYKVTKRGQDVTLRCDPISSHATLYWYQQALGQGPEFLTYFNYEAQPDKSGLPSDRFSAERPEGSISTLTIQRTEQRDSAMYRCASSSGGYQETQYFGPGTRLLVL.

This clonotype was recorded a few times. This sequence joins TRBV9 and TRBJ2-1; the match to TRBD2 covers 10 bases. The CDR3 spans 15 residues. CDR1 and CDR2 (germline): SGDLS, YYNGEE. Trimming cost V 4 bases and J 8 bases; bases outside gene matches: 9. CDR3: CASSSLRTSGHEQFF. CDR3 DNA: TGTGCCAGCAGCTCCCTGCGGACTAGCGGTCATGAGCAGTTCTTC.

This clonotype turned up a few times. The genes are TRBV9 and TRBJ1-1; D remains ambiguous. Trimming took off 0 bases at V and 7 bases at J, with 10 bases between the two ends. CDR1 is SGDLS, CDR2 YYNGEE, per germline. This CDR3 is built from 13 residues. CDR3 residues: CASSVVGHSEAFF. CDR3 DNA: TGTGCCAGCAGCGTAGTGGGCCACAGTGAAGCTTTCTTT.